Listed below are T cell receptor beta chains from one sample, sequenced in a study of T cells in localized non-small cell lung cancer. Method: immunoSEQ multiplex PCR; TCRdb's copy keeps in-frame clones and lacks some. Of roughly 30,000 clones listed, around 93% are singletons. The sample consisted of peripheral blood, taken before any cancer treatment. These receptors were collected from a female donor of 60 years or more with stage I lung adenocarcinoma. Both conserved end residues are part of each CDR3. A D gene is named only where the DNA matches it firmly. Clone size is given for some rows only: seen once, a few or many times, or a class if the clone is expanded.

>TRBJ1-1|TRBV28|once|-
CASSFFGQTYSRTEAFF
-
>TRBJ2-2|TRBV5-5|-|-
CASSLGRRINTGELFF
TGTGCCAGCAGCCTCGGCCGGCGAATAAACACCGGGGAGCTGTTTTTT
>TRBJ2-2|TRBV19|-|TRBD2
CASSTDPRTSGRVVDTGELFF
TGTGCCAGTAGTACAGACCCCCGGACTAGCGGGAGGGTAGTGGACACCGGGGAGCTGTTTTTT
>TRBJ2-1|TRBV5-4|-|-
CASSSDSGSYNEQFF
TGTGCCAGCAGCTCCGACAGCGGCTCCTACAATGAGCAGTTCTTC
>TRBJ2-1|TRBV5-1|-|TRBD2
CASSSSGRGDEQFF
TGCGCCAGCAGCTCTAGCGGGAGAGGCGATGAGCAGTTCTTC
>TRBJ1-3|TRBV4-1|-|-
CASSRVGTLSGNTIYF
TGCGCCAGCAGCCGCGTAGGGACACTGTCTGGAAACACCATATATTTT
>TRBJ2-7|TRBV14|-|-
CASSQGDEQYF
TGTGCCAGCAGCCAAGGGGACGAGCAGTACTTC
>TRBJ2-7|TRBV5-1|-|TRBD2
CASSGAGTSGIISSYEQYF
TGCGCCAGCAGCGGAGCAGGGACTAGCGGGATAATCAGCTCCTACGAGCAGTACTTC
>TRBJ1-1|TRBV19|few|TRBD1
CASNWDSMNTEAFF
TGTGCCAGTAACTGGGACAGCATGAACACTGAAGCTTTCTTT
>TRBJ1-5|TRBV30|-|-
CAWSVGTLNQPQHF
TGTGCCTGGAGTGTAGGGACACTGAATCAGCCCCAGCATTTT
>TRBJ2-5|TRBV25-1|-|-
CASSEWGLNGRTQYF
TGTGCCAGCAGTGAATGGGGCTTAAATGGGAGAACCCAGTACTTC
>TRBJ1-1|TRBV28|-|TRBD1
CASRQGAGTEAFF
TGTGCCAGCCGGCAGGGGGCCGGAACTGAAGCTTTCTTT
>TRBJ2-3|TRBV25-1|-|TRBD1
CASSALGQGGTDTQYF
TGTGCCAGCAGTGCCTTGGGACAGGGGGGCACAGATACGCAGTATTTT
>TRBJ2-7|TRBV9|-|-
CASSAQEDPRYEQYF
TGTGCCAGCAGCGCCCAAGAGGACCCCCGATACGAGCAGTACTTC
>TRBJ1-3|TRBV4-2|-|-
CASSQDYRTSGNTIYF
TGTGCCAGCAGCCAAGATTATCGGACCTCTGGAAACACCATATATTTT
>TRBJ2-5|TRBV27|once|TRBD1
CASKDGQAETQYF
TGTGCCAGCAAGGACGGACAGGCGGAGACCCAGTACTTC
>TRBJ2-7|TRBV5-4|-|-
CASSGHRTSYEQYF
TGTGCCAGCAGCGGGCATCGGACCTCCTACGAGCAGTACTTC
>TRBJ1-2|TRBV5-1|-|-
CASSLDGSYGYTF
TGCGCCAGCAGCTTGGACGGAAGCTATGGCTACACCTTC
>TRBJ2-2|TRBV7-9|once|TRBD1
CASSSSGGRGLYTGELFF
TGTGCCAGCAGCTCTTCGGGCGGCAGGGGGCTTTACACCGGGGAGCTGTTTTTT
>TRBJ1-6|TRBV7-9|-|-
CASSPVYSGNSPLHF
TGTGCCAGCAGCCCAGTCTATTCGGGGAATTCACCCCTCCACTTT
>TRBJ1-4|TRBV15|-|-
CATGGSTNEKLFF
TGTGCCACCGGGGGATCAACTAATGAAAAACTGTTTTTT
>TRBJ2-7|TRBV27|-|TRBD1
CASSPSGTGVYEQYF
TGTGCCAGCAGTCCCTCCGGGACAGGGGTATACGAGCAGTACTTC
>TRBJ1-2|TRBV2|-|TRBD1
CASSGQGANYGYTF
TGTGCCAGCAGTGGACAGGGAGCTAACTATGGCTACACCTTC
>TRBJ2-7|TRBV6-1|-|TRBD2
CASRGGLAGWYEQYF
TGTGCCAGCAGAGGGGGACTAGCGGGATGGTACGAGCAGTACTTC
>TRBJ2-7|TRBV10-3|-|-
CAISRDYEQYF
TGTGCCATCAGCCGGGACTACGAGCAGTACTTC
>TRBJ2-3|TRBV5-1|-|-
CASSFADTQYF
TGCGCCAGCAGCTTTGCAGATACGCAGTATTTT
>TRBJ1-2|TRBV6-5|-|-
CASSPRAETGYTF
TGTGCCAGCAGCCCCCGGGCTGAGACTGGCTACACCTTC
>TRBJ1-6|TRBV28|-|-
CASSFSKSPLHF
TGTGCCAGCAGTTTTAGTAAATCACCCCTCCACTTT
>TRBJ2-4|TRBV19|-|-
CASSIGLRTGKQIQYF
TGTGCCAGTAGTATAGGATTGAGGACGGGAAAACAGATTCAGTACTTC
>TRBJ2-5|TRBV7-9|-|TRBD1
CASSGTGQETQYF
TGTGCCAGCAGCGGGACAGGGCAAGAGACCCAGTACTTC
>TRBJ2-1|TRBV7-9|-|TRBD2
CASSLGASGSYNEQFF
TGTGCCAGCAGCTTAGGTGCTAGCGGCTCCTACAATGAGCAGTTCTTC
>TRBJ1-2|TRBV30|-|-
CAWSLSANYGYTF
TGTGCCTGGAGCCTTTCAGCTAACTATGGCTACACCTTC
>TRBJ1-2|TRBV6-5|-|-
CASSYDGNYGYTF
TGTGCCAGCAGTTACGACGGGAACTATGGCTACACCTTC
>TRBJ1-1|TRBV10-3|-|-
CAISEFQGEEAFF
TGTGCCATCAGTGAGTTTCAAGGGGAGGAAGCTTTCTTT
>TRBJ2-1|TRBV6-1|few|-
CASIPTGNNNEQFF
TGTGCCAGCATCCCGACAGGTAACAACAATGAGCAGTTCTTC
>TRBJ1-1|TRBV19|once|TRBD1
CASRPQGAKAEAFF
TGTGCCAGTAGACCTCAGGGGGCGAAGGCTGAAGCTTTCTTT
>TRBJ2-1|TRBV4-2|-|TRBD2
CASSQLAGGPDEQFF
TGTGCCAGCAGCCAACTAGCGGGAGGGCCCGATGAGCAGTTCTTC
>TRBJ2-5|TRBV9|-|TRBD1
CASSGDRATWETQYF
TGTGCCAGCAGCGGGGACAGGGCGACATGGGAGACCCAGTACTTC
>TRBJ1-4|TRBV28|-|-
CASSSWGTGKLFF
TGTGCCAGCAGTTCCTGGGGTACGGGAAAACTGTTTTTT
>TRBJ2-2|TRBV5-1|-|-
CASSLEGALSGELFF
TGCGCCAGCAGCTTGGAGGGAGCCTTGAGCGGGGAGCTGTTTTTT
>TRBJ1-1|TRBV27|-|-
CASSLSRGTSKAFF
TGTGCCAGCAGTTTATCACGGGGTACCTCGAAAGCTTTCTTT
>TRBJ2-1|TRBV30|once|-
CAWSVRGTGYNEQFF
TGTGCCTGGAGTGTACGGGGGACGGGCTACAATGAGCAGTTCTTC
>TRBJ2-6|TRBV5-1|once|-
CASSLGTVSGANVLTF
TGCGCCAGCAGCTTGGGGACAGTCTCTGGGGCCAACGTCCTGACTTTC
>TRBJ1-5|TRBV28|-|TRBD1
CATALGQGTQPQHF
TGTGCCACCGCGCTAGGACAGGGAACTCAGCCCCAGCATTTT
>TRBJ2-1|TRBV28|-|TRBD2
CASSSLLAGGLDEQFF
TGTGCCAGCAGTTCCCTACTAGCGGGAGGTCTAGATGAGCAGTTCTTC
>TRBJ1-2|TRBV7-9|-|-
CASSSRGGGGGLPYGYTF
TGTGCCAGCAGCTCACGGGGCGGTGGGGGAGGCCTTCCCTATGGCTACACCTTC
>TRBJ1-1|TRBV2|-|TRBD1
CASSPLGQGLNWGSTEAFF
TGTGCCAGCAGCCCCCTAGGACAGGGTTTGAATTGGGGCAGCACTGAAGCTTTCTTT
>TRBJ2-5|TRBV7-7|once|-
CASSLQQGETQYF
TGTGCTAGCAGCTTACAGCAGGGGGAGACCCAGTACTTC
>TRBJ2-3|TRBV28|-|-
CASSSPPGDNADTQYF
TGTGCCAGCAGTTCGCCCCCCGGGGATAATGCAGATACGCAGTATTTT
>TRBJ1-3|TRBV7-9|-|-
CASSLVQGHVSGNTIYF
TGTGCCAGCAGCTTAGTACAGGGACATGTCTCTGGAAACACCATATATTTT
>TRBJ2-7|TRBV5-1|-|-
CASSLSSISNEQYF
TGCGCCAGCAGCTTGTCATCAATCTCAAACGAGCAGTACTTC
>TRBJ1-4|TRBV27|once|TRBD1
CASSSTGSGKLFF
TGTGCCAGCAGTTCGACAGGGTCAGGGAAACTGTTTTTT
>TRBJ2-2|TRBV7-8|-|-
CASSLVAPRVAGELFF
TGTGCCAGCAGCTTAGTTGCTCCCCGGGTGGCCGGGGAGCTGTTTTTT
>TRBJ2-3|TRBV11-3|-|TRBD2
CAGKKRGAPETDTQYF
TGTGCCGGCAAGAAGCGGGGGGCCCCAGAAACAGATACGCAGTATTTT
>TRBJ2-7|TRBV5-4|-|-
CASSFLGRGYEQYF
TGTGCCAGCAGCTTTCTTGGCAGGGGTTACGAGCAGTACTTC
>TRBJ1-5|TRBV27|-|TRBD1
CARITDREGRSNQPQHF
TGTGCCAGAATTACCGACAGGGAAGGACGGAGCAATCAGCCCCAGCATTTT
>TRBJ1-4|TRBV6-5|-|-
CASRTDTNEGKLFF
TGTGCCAGCAGAACGGACACCAATGAGGGAAAACTGTTTTTT